This is a list of T cell receptor beta chains from one sample in a study of blood T cells in healthy people across ages. TCRdb independently ran MiXCR on the 5' RACE reads; one entry per CDR3 protein. The sample lists approximately 1,000,000 distinct CDR3 sequences; over 35% were seen once. The sequencing sample was made of blood. The source of these receptors is a woman aged 60-75 years in good health. CDR3s include the opening cysteine and the closing phenylalanine or tryptophan. Fields, in order: D gene, J gene, V gene, clone size, CDR3 protein, CDR3 DNA. A D gene is named only where the DNA matches it firmly. Part of the rows lack a size; the others show once, few, many or a class for expanded clones.

D: .; J: TRBJ2-1; V: TRBV20-1; size: .; CDR3: CSARDLQATWEQFF; DNA: TGCAGTGCTAGAGATCTCCAGGCCACTTGGGAGCAGTTCTTC
D: TRBD1; J: TRBJ2-7; V: TRBV6-6; size: .; CDR3: CASSSGTGGLFSYEQYF; DNA: TGTGCCAGCAGTTCCGGGACAGGGGGCTTATTTTCCTACGAGCAGTACTTC
D: TRBD2; J: TRBJ2-3; V: TRBV7-9; size: .; CDR3: CASNRFSGSFSDTQYF; DNA: TGTGCCAGCAACCGCTTTAGCGGGAGCTTCTCAGATACGCAGTATTTT
D: .; J: TRBJ2-1; V: TRBV28; size: .; CDR3: CASSLGGQGEQFF; DNA: TGTGCCAGCAGTCTCGGGGGGCAGGGTGAGCAGTTCTTC
D: .; J: TRBJ2-1; V: TRBV12-3/TRBV12-4; size: .; CDR3: CASSLRLDNEQFF; DNA: TGTGCCAGCAGTTTGCGGCTGGACAATGAGCAGTTCTTC
D: .; J: TRBJ2-6; V: TRBV29-1; size: few; CDR3: CSVLAFSGANVLTF; DNA: TGCAGCGTTCTCGCTTTCTCTGGGGCCAACGTCCTGACTTTC
D: TRBD2; J: TRBJ2-1; V: TRBV20-1; size: few; CDR3: CSARDRKRGLANEQFF; DNA: TGCAGTGCTAGAGATCGAAAGCGGGGGCTCGCGAATGAGCAGTTCTTC
D: .; J: TRBJ2-3; V: TRBV29-1; size: .; CDR3: CSVDSSGDTQYF; DNA: TGCAGCGTTGATTCCTCTGGAGATACGCAGTATTTT
D: .; J: TRBJ2-7; V: TRBV6-5; size: few; CDR3: CASRERGEQYF; DNA: TGTGCCAGCAGGGAAAGGGGTGAGCAGTACTTC
D: TRBD1; J: TRBJ2-7; V: TRBV13; size: many; CDR3: CASSARDSPSYEQYF; DNA: TGTGCCAGCAGCGCCCGGGACAGTCCATCCTACGAGCAGTACTTC
D: .; J: TRBJ1-2; V: TRBV2; size: few; CDR3: CASSEASVVIGYTF; DNA: TGTGCCAGCAGTGAAGCGTCCGTGGTGATCGGCTACACCTTC
D: .; J: TRBJ2-7; V: TRBV20-1; size: .; CDR3: CSASLLQGSEQYF; DNA: TGCAGTGCTAGCTTACTTCAGGGGTCCGAGCAGTACTTC
D: .; J: TRBJ1-5; V: TRBV20-1; size: .; CDR3: CSAYQASNQPQHF; DNA: TGCAGTGCTTATCAGGCTAGCAATCAGCCCCAGCATTTT
D: .; J: TRBJ2-4; V: TRBV30; size: .; CDR3: CAWSGVAKNIQYF; DNA: TGTGCCTGGAGTGGAGTAGCCAAAAACATTCAGTACTTC
D: .; J: TRBJ2-5; V: TRBV6-5; size: .; CDR3: CASSYLGDYEQYF; DNA: TGTGCCAGCAGTTACTTGGGGGATTATGAGCAGTACTTC
D: .; J: TRBJ2-7; V: TRBV7-9; size: .; CDR3: CASSAQWEQYF; DNA: TGTGCCAGCAGCGCACAGTGGGAGCAGTACTTC
D: TRBD1; J: TRBJ1-5; V: TRBV12-3/TRBV12-4; size: few; CDR3: CASSLAQTGFQPQHF; DNA: TGTGCCAGCAGTTTAGCGCAGACAGGGTTTCAGCCCCAGCATTTT
D: .; J: TRBJ1-2; V: TRBV20-1; size: .; CDR3: CSATRRWGGYTF; DNA: TGCAGTGCGACGAGACGTTGGGGTGGCTACACCTTC
D: .; J: TRBJ2-7; V: TRBV4-1; size: few; CDR3: CASSQYPAGGSYEQYF; DNA: TGCGCCAGCAGCCAATATCCGGCAGGTGGGTCCTACGAGCAGTACTTC
D: .; J: TRBJ2-7; V: TRBV3-1; size: .; CDR3: CASASGRNYEQYF; DNA: TGTGCCAGCGCAAGCGGAAGGAACTACGAGCAGTACTTC
D: TRBD1; J: TRBJ2-3; V: TRBV20-1; size: few; CDR3: CSAIDRGSMTDTQYF; DNA: TGCAGTGCTATCGACAGGGGAAGTATGACAGATACGCAGTATTTT
D: .; J: TRBJ1-2; V: TRBV30; size: .; CDR3: CAWSVYGRGYTF; DNA: TGTGCCTGGAGTGTTTATGGCCGGGGCTACACCTTC
D: .; J: TRBJ2-4; V: TRBV6-1; size: once; CDR3: CASSGLIAKNIQYF; DNA: TGTGCCAGCTCAGGCTTAATAGCCAAAAACATTCAGTACTTC
D: TRBD2; J: TRBJ2-3; V: TRBV12-3/TRBV12-4; size: few; CDR3: CASSRGGAGDTQYF; DNA: TGTGCCAGCAGTCGGGGGGGCGCTGGGGATACGCAGTATTTT
D: .; J: TRBJ2-1; V: TRBV3-1; size: .; CDR3: CASSQSVSNEQFF; DNA: TGTGCCAGCAGCCAGTCCGTATCCAATGAGCAGTTCTTC
D: TRBD2; J: TRBJ2-7; V: TRBV3-1; size: .; CDR3: CASSQGAVGASGSYEQYF; DNA: TGTGCCAGCAGCCAAGGAGCAGTAGGAGCTAGCGGGAGCTACGAGCAGTACTTC
D: TRBD1; J: TRBJ1-2; V: TRBV4-2; size: .; CDR3: CASSQEYGTGASNYGYTF; DNA: TGTGCCAGCAGCCAAGAATATGGGACAGGGGCTTCTAACTATGGCTACACCTTC
D: .; J: TRBJ2-7; V: TRBV25-1; size: few; CDR3: CASSEGPGVGGFYEQYF; DNA: TGTGCCAGCAGTGAAGGTCCTGGGGTAGGGGGTTTCTACGAGCAGTACTTC
D: TRBD1; J: TRBJ2-5; V: TRBV10-3; size: many; CDR3: CAISRQGAQETQYF; DNA: TGTGCCATCAGCCGACAGGGAGCCCAAGAGACCCAGTACTTC
D: .; J: TRBJ2-3; V: TRBV19; size: .; CDR3: CASSIDLKTDTQYF; DNA: TGTGCCAGTAGTATAGATCTCAAGACAGATACGCAGTATTTT
D: TRBD2; J: TRBJ2-4; V: TRBV29-1; size: .; CDR3: CSAVEWSEVGGVRNIQYF; DNA: TGCAGCGCTGTGGAGTGGTCTGAGGTCGGGGGGGTTAGAAACATTCAGTACTTC
D: .; J: TRBJ1-5; V: TRBV7-9; size: few; CDR3: CASSLDRQPQHF; DNA: TGTGCCAGCAGCTTAGACCGTCAGCCCCAGCATTTT
D: TRBD1; J: TRBJ2-7; V: TRBV28; size: .; CDR3: CASRGDRPYNEQYF; DNA: TGTGCCAGCAGGGGGGACAGACCCTACAACGAGCAGTACTTC
D: .; J: TRBJ2-3; V: TRBV6-5; size: .; CDR3: CASSYEGRTTDTQYF; DNA: TGTGCCAGCAGTTACGAGGGACGCACTACGGATACGCAGTATTTT
D: .; J: TRBJ1-2; V: TRBV20-1; size: few; CDR3: CSASGGQRGSIYGYTF; DNA: TGCAGTGCTAGTGGTGGCCAGCGGGGGTCGATCTATGGCTACACCTTC
D: .; J: TRBJ1-2; V: TRBV9; size: few; CDR3: CASSVRDRNYGYTF; DNA: TGTGCCAGCAGCGTCCGGGACCGTAACTATGGCTACACCTTC
D: .; J: TRBJ2-7; V: TRBV27; size: .; CDR3: CASSNPGVWYEQYF; DNA: TGTGCCAGCAGTAACCCGGGAGTTTGGTACGAGCAGTACTTC
D: TRBD2; J: TRBJ2-1; V: TRBV5-6; size: .; CDR3: CASSTGLGDEQFF; DNA: TGTGCCAGCAGCACTGGACTAGGCGATGAGCAGTTCTTC
D: .; J: TRBJ1-5; V: TRBV12-3/TRBV12-4; size: .; CDR3: CASRRSGTHSNQPQHF; DNA: TGTGCCAGCAGGCGGTCCGGGACACATAGCAATCAGCCCCAGCATTTT
D: .; J: TRBJ2-7; V: TRBV3-1; size: few; CDR3: CASSREGQGYYEQYF; DNA: TGTGCCAGCAGCCGAGAGGGTCAAGGGTACTACGAGCAGTACTTC
D: .; J: TRBJ2-1; V: TRBV4-1; size: .; CDR3: CASSQDSGPYNEQFF; DNA: TGCGCCAGCAGCCAAGATAGCGGACCCTACAATGAGCAGTTCTTC
D: TRBD1; J: TRBJ2-7; V: TRBV16; size: once; CDR3: CASSQFGQGAHYSYEQYF; DNA: TGTGCCAGCAGCCAATTCGGACAGGGGGCACATTACTCCTACGAGCAGTACTTC
D: .; J: TRBJ2-3; V: TRBV5-6; size: few; CDR3: CASSFGLATDTQYF; DNA: TGTGCCAGCAGCTTCGGGCTAGCGACAGATACGCAGTATTTT
D: .; J: TRBJ2-7; V: TRBV12-3/TRBV12-4; size: .; CDR3: CASSPLGGGYSYEQYF; DNA: TGTGCCAGCAGCCCTCTAGGAGGGGGCTACTCCTACGAGCAGTACTTC
D: .; J: TRBJ1-5; V: TRBV12-3/TRBV12-4; size: .; CDR3: CASSLARMGLSNQPQHF; DNA: TGTGCCAGCAGTTTGGCCAGAATGGGGCTTAGCAATCAGCCCCAGCATTTT
D: .; J: TRBJ2-7; V: TRBV5-1; size: few; CDR3: CASSIESPPGYEQYF; DNA: TGCGCCAGCAGCATCGAGAGTCCGCCCGGATACGAGCAGTACTTC
D: .; J: TRBJ2-5; V: TRBV5-1; size: .; CDR3: CASSLEPHSKATIDTGETQYF; DNA: TGCGCCAGCAGCTTGGAGCCCCACTCGAAGGCCACAATAGATACGGGGGAGACCCAGTACTTC
D: TRBD1; J: TRBJ1-4; V: TRBV25-1; size: few; CDR3: CASSEGTGGNEKLFF; DNA: TGTGCCAGCAGTGAAGGGACAGGGGGTAATGAAAAACTGTTTTTT
D: TRBD1; J: TRBJ2-7; V: TRBV5-6; size: .; CDR3: CASSKGTGWDEQYF; DNA: TGTGCCAGCAGCAAAGGGACAGGGTGGGACGAGCAGTACTTC
D: TRBD1; J: TRBJ2-5; V: TRBV28; size: .; CDR3: CASGSPGTGRVETQYF; DNA: TGTGCCAGCGGAAGCCCTGGGACAGGGAGGGTAGAGACCCAGTACTTC
D: .; J: TRBJ2-3; V: TRBV6-5; size: .; CDR3: CASSYPNPFGGVTDTQYF; DNA: TGTGCCAGCAGTTACCCTAACCCTTTCGGCGGCGTCACAGATACGCAGTATTTT
D: .; J: TRBJ2-5; V: TRBV7-8; size: .; CDR3: CASSLVGGGEGTQYF; DNA: TGTGCCAGCAGCTTAGTAGGGGGGGGCGAAGGGACCCAGTACTTC
D: .; J: TRBJ1-5; V: TRBV29-1; size: .; CDR3: CSVANNPGLQPQHF; DNA: TGCAGCGTTGCAAATAACCCAGGGTTGCAGCCCCAGCATTTT
D: .; J: TRBJ2-7; V: TRBV3-1; size: .; CDR3: CASSQDLPGYEQYF; DNA: TGTGCCAGCAGCCAAGATCTCCCCGGCTACGAGCAGTACTTC
D: TRBD2; J: TRBJ2-7; V: TRBV4-1; size: .; CDR3: CASSQETSGSYEQYF; DNA: TGCGCCAGCAGCCAAGAGACTAGCGGTTCCTACGAGCAGTACTTC
D: .; J: TRBJ1-5; V: TRBV12-3/TRBV12-4; size: .; CDR3: CASSLGRGEQPQHF; DNA: TGTGCCAGCAGTTTAGGTCGAGGGGAACAGCCCCAGCATTTT
D: .; J: TRBJ2-7; V: TRBV20-1; size: .; CDR3: CSARRGEGPYEQYF; DNA: TGCAGTGCTAGAAGGGGCGAGGGGCCTTACGAGCAGTACTTC